This T cell receptor (beta chain) originates from a study of blood T cell repertoires in COVID-19 (dated by TCRdb to about 2020). At the level of the whole study: Collaborator samples came from the United States, Italy and Spain and covered acute and convalescent phases of COVID-19. The samples were drawn from two sources: the first 160 participants of the ongoing ImmuneRACE study, and over 1,000 subjects contributed by 6 global collaborators. Where available, HLA class I and class II types were obtained from metadata supplied by the sample provider rather than from assay-based typing. Sample metadata almost always included a de-identified subject ID, COVID-19 status, age in years and sex. The repertoires were made available in a free public database intended to serve as a resource for research on the immune response to SARS-CoV-2. The dataset comprised deeply sampled blood TCRbeta repertoires from subjects exposed to, actively infected with, or recovered from COVID-19. The prospective study material was composed of cDNA or gDNA derived from T cells, B-cell-depleted T cells, or PBMCs. General findings and caveats noted by the study authors: The quantity of clinical and demographic metadata differed by source and by participant and was supplied without curation.

Participants in the prospective study were enrolled through a virtual design, were aged about 18 to 100 years, and lived in approximately 24 United States geographic areas. To assign participants to cohorts, the prospective study relied on clinical history that participants themselves reported in a screening survey and a study questionnaire. Recovered participants in ImmuneRACE Cohort 3 were defined by two consecutive negative NP/OP PCR tests, clearance by a healthcare professional, or resolution of symptoms. In the prospective study, mobile phlebotomists collected whole blood, serum and a nasopharyngeal or oropharyngeal swab from each participant. Over an approximately 2-month period, participants in the prospective study had the option of providing additional blood draws and questionnaires. Prospective study blood samples were shipped either frozen or at room temperature before DNA extraction.

CDR1 and CDR2 (MGHRA, YSYEKL) derive from the germline V gene. The CDR3 starts with the cysteine, ends with the phenylalanine, and has 15 residues. CDR3 DNA is the only sequence kept; it has 45 bases, read in frame from the first base. Between the V and J ends, shortened by 0 bases and 5 bases respectively, the junction contains 10 bases. Concerning this clone: What antigen it recognizes has not been identified. Per-nucleotide qualities are absent, and no much larger clonotype sits a single base away.

TCRbeta CDR3 regions were amplified from genomic DNA by means of the immunoSEQ Assay, a bias-controlled multiplex PCR. Turning to the authors' computational methods: The number of nucleated cells in each sample was estimated from the amplification of reference gene primers within the assay. To quantify the absolute abundance of each unique TCRbeta CDR3 rearrangement, sequence reads were collapsed and filtered. For each sample, productive Simpson clonality was calculated by taking the square root of Simpson's diversity index across productive rearrangements. Imported from immuneACCESS, the table was reduced by TCRdb to in-frame sequences with V and J called. These copies leave out some clones; in studies compared against another copy, an unresolved V gene accounts for under half, and the cause of the remainder is not known. The V and J calls and the clone size are those of that table, but D and trimming were determined from the DNA. This sample gives about 240,000 clones in total; around 88% of them show up just once. Jointly, the top ten make up over 4% of the sample.

The source of this sequence is a woman in her twenties or thirties who had recovered from COVID-19. The chain is encoded by TRBV4-1 joined to TRBJ1-4, with no reliable assignment of the D segment. Sequencing was done on a sample of PBMCs or T cells enriched from blood (not recorded which). The CDR3 amino acid sequence is: CASSQDPVGNEKLFF. The DNA is TGCGCCAGCAGCCAAGATCCCGTCGGGAATGAAAAACTGTTTTTT.